The rows below give T cell receptor beta chains drawn from one sample of a study of cytomegalovirus exposure and HLA in healthy donors. Produced via immunoSEQ multiplex PCR; TCRdb's table is partial and in-frame only. Here the sample spans under 150,000 clones, less than 90% being singletons. The sample was PBMCs. The receptor set was obtained from a man aged 18 to 35 in good health and CMV-seronegative. The conserved cysteine and the conserved F or W are not part of the CDR3 here.

TRBV5-6	TRBJ2-7	12	ASSLSGPNREQY
TRBV5-5	TRBJ1-4	14	ASSLRGGQTNEKLF
TRBV4-2	TRBJ2-7	14	ASSQEERGRSYEQY
TRBV30	TRBJ2-1	11	ALSGTGWNEQF
TRBV28	TRBJ1-2	16	ASSSRGRAHYFNYGYT
TRBV4-3	TRBJ2-1	12	ASSQVGGYNEQF
TRBV19	TRBJ2-2	15	ASSINRGMGNTGELF
TRBV6-1	TRBJ1-5	13	ASSEWTVSNQPQH
TRBV4-1	TRBJ2-5	11	ASSPRQGETQY
TRBV5-1	TRBJ2-1	12	ASSLAQYYNEQF
TRBV5-6	TRBJ1-1	12	ASSFPTGRPEAF
TRBV2	TRBJ2-5	13	ASTEGDARAETQY
TRBV15	TRBJ1-2	13	ATSTTGIYFYGYT
TRBV7-9	TRBJ1-3	14	ASSLSDIHSGNTIY
TRBV7-9	TRBJ2-7	11	ASSLQDSYEQY
TRBV12-5	TRBJ2-7	14	ASGLVLAGGPHEQY
TRBV5-6	TRBJ1-2	12	ASSVGQTNYGYT
TRBV10-3	TRBJ1-2	11	AVLSGENYGYT
TRBV4-2	TRBJ2-7	12	ASSPFDRAYEQY
TRBV7-9	TRBJ2-1	14	ASSLARTGAHHEQF
TRBV2	TRBJ2-2	12	ASSSRALAGELF
TRBV6-1	TRBJ2-3	12	ASRGTSGTDTQY
TRBV5-1	TRBJ2-1	16	ASSLGTSGGAAVIRQF
TRBV18	TRBJ1-1	11	ASSSQANTEAF
TRBV5-4	TRBJ2-2	14	ASSQTSGSYTGELF
TRBV6-1	TRBJ1-4	13	ASSAQGGLDEKLF
TRBV10-3	TRBJ2-3	12	AISERSFTDTQY
TRBV29-1	TRBJ2-7	9	SAETGNEQY
TRBV6-5	TRBJ1-6	13	ASNDGGSYNSPLH
TRBV25-1	TRBJ2-7	13	ASSEPAGSSYEQY
TRBV6-6	TRBJ1-3	14	ASSYDRGLSGNTIY
TRBV4-3	TRBJ2-1	14	ASSQDTGGPRNEQF
TRBV4-1	TRBJ1-1	19	ASSQRANAGTGGKVNTEAF
TRBV7-8	TRBJ1-1	13	ASSPHRTLNTEAF
TRBV7-8	TRBJ1-5	15	ASSLGGRQGINGPQH
TRBV29-1	TRBJ1-2	12	SVEGRGRNYGYT
TRBV15	TRBJ1-4	17	ATSSNGLVGRRSDEKLF
TRBV28	TRBJ2-3	12	ASRNRVSTDTQY
TRBV6-1	TRBJ2-5	9	ASSDLAPQY
TRBV15	TRBJ1-4	14	ATSRDRQAINEKLF
TRBV6-6	TRBJ2-7	13	ASSYSSQGAYEQY
TRBV4-1	TRBJ1-4	12	ASSLGTGWEKLF
TRBV9	TRBJ2-2	14	ASSEGLAGNTGELF